These 8 T cell receptor beta chains originate from one sample sequenced in a study of T cell repertoires in cytomegalovirus infection. TCRdb itself ran the reads through MiXCR, one entry per CDR3 protein. This table holds about 900,000 distinct CDR3 sequences, roughly 31% found once. Which antigens these TCRs recognize remains unknown. This specimen was cultured CD8+ T cells from PBMCs, taken from culture after CMV antigen stimulation. These receptors originate from a human donor in good health (CMV status not recorded). Some clones in this sample may be carry-over from other donors' samples.

This chain joins TRBV28 and TRBJ1-5; a possible D gene is TRBD1 (6 bases). From germline, CDR1 is MDHEN and CDR2 SYDVKM. Between the trimmed V and J ends, which lost 2 bases and 0 bases, there was a span of 11 bases. This CDR3 has 16 residues. The CDR3 loop reads CASSLRTAYSNQPQHF. CDR3 coding DNA: TGTGCCAGCAGTTTAAGGACAGCGTATAGCAATCAGCCCCAGCATTTT.

V and J are TRBV19 and TRBJ2-2, with D perhaps matching TRBD2 (6 bases). V lost 3 bases to trimming and J lost 5 bases, with 13 bases between them. Looked up from germline, CDR1 is LNHDA and CDR2 is SQIVND (reference sequence). There are 15 residues in the CDR3. In DNA, the CDR3 is TGTGCCAGTAGTATCCCCCAGGGAGGAACCGGGGAGCTGTTTTTT. It translates to CASSIPQGGTGELFF.

This clonotype occurred many times. The chain employs TRBV2 and TRBJ2-2; D is perhaps TRBD1 (6 bases). The CDR3 is made up of 13 amino acids. V shed 6 bases and J shed 4 bases, with 9 bases lying between them. Germline V lookup: CDR1 SNHLY, CDR2 FYNNEI. The CDR3: CASRQGSTGELFF. The CDR3 nucleotides are TGTGCCAGCAGACAGGGAAGCACCGGGGAGCTGTTTTTT.

The chain uses TRBV6-6 and TRBJ2-1; D tentatively fits TRBD1 or TRBD2 (5 bases each). CDR1 and CDR2 from the germline V gene are MNHNY and SVGAGI (reference sequence). The V and J ends lost 5 bases and 10 bases respectively, with 15 bases between them. The CDR3 has 13 amino acids. The CDR3 bases are TGTGCCAGCAGTCCACAGGCCACGGGGGAGCAGTTCTTC. It specifies CASSPQATGEQFF.

This chain joins TRBV4-1 and TRBJ2-7, with D perhaps matching TRBD1 (5 bases). In germline, CDR1 is MGHRA, CDR2 YSYEKL. The CDR3 is 19 amino acids. Trimming took off 0 bases at V and 3 bases at J, with 24 bases between the two ends. As DNA, the CDR3 is TGCGCCAGCAGCCAAGAAGCACAGGCCGTCGGCCCTCCGATCTACGAGCAGTACTTC. Protein: CASSQEAQAVGPPIYEQYF.

Details on this clonotype: A read error may account for a junction end that differs from germline. CDR3 loop: CVSTGHNMNTEAFF. CDR3 bases: TGTGTCAGTACGGGACACAACATGAACACTGAAGCTTTCTTT. The rearrangement joins TRBV19 to TRBJ1-1; TRBD1 might be the D (6 bases). Germline-derived CDR1 and CDR2 are LNHDA and SQIVND (reference sequence). This CDR3 contains 14 residues.

This clonotype was seen only a few times. This chain links TRBV5-6 with TRBJ2-1; D perhaps matches TRBD1 (5 bases). This CDR3 spans 15 amino acids. The V end lost 4 bases, the J end lost 0 bases, and 11 bases lay between the germline ends. CDR1 and CDR2 (germline): SGHDT, YYEEEE. Here the CDR3 DNA reads TGTGCCAGCAGCGGACACCGAAGCTCCTACAATGAGCAGTTCTTC. Translated, it gives CASSGHRSSYNEQFF. Filled out from reference TRBV5-6 and TRBJ2-1, the complete variable domain reads DAGVTQSPTHLIKTRGQQVTLRCSPKSGHDTVSWYQQALGQGPQFIFQYYEEEERQRGNFPDRFSGHQFPNYSSELNVNALLLGDSALYLCASSGHRSSYNEQFFGPGTRLTVL.

The genes are TRBV27 and TRBJ2-3; perhaps TRBD2 as D (7 bases). Trimming left V 4 bases short and J 2 bases short, with 13 bases between. The CDR3 contains 15 residues. Germline loops: CDR1 MNHEY, CDR2 SMNVEV (reference sequence). CDR3 DNA sequence: TGTGCCAGCAGTTCCTTGGGGGGGCCCACAGATACGCAGTATTTT. Translated, it gives CASSSLGGPTDTQYF.